Below, 26 T cell receptor beta chains from the same sample are listed, as sequenced in a study of T cell clones after liver transplantation. Alloreactive TCRbeta sequences came from sequencing proliferating CFSE-low cells in the MLR. Antigen specificity for these receptors is unknown. Measured with immunoSEQ multiplex PCR; TCRdb has only the in-frame clones, and not every one. Here the sample spans fewer than 2,500 clones, about 32% being singletons. Sequenced: CD8+ T cells from cultured PBMCs. Every receptor here comes from a human patient who received a liver transplant. Some of the T cells may derive from the graft donor.

This clone is labeled medium-sized. The gene calls are TRBV4-1 and TRBJ1-1; TRBD1 agrees at 10 bases. The germline V gene encodes CDR1 MGHRA and CDR2 YSYEKL. CDR3 size: 14 residues. Unmatched junction bases numbered 4, after V lost 3 bases and J lost 6 bases. CDR3 DNA: TGCGCCAGCAGCCAGATTGGACAGGGGGCTGAAGCTTTCTTT. Translating it yields CASSQIGQGAEAFF.

The chain employs TRBV15 and TRBJ2-7, with D unclear. Germline CDR1 and CDR2: LNHNV and YYDKDF (reference sequence). Trimming cost V 0 bases and J 3 bases, with 18 bases left between them. The CDR3 totals 17 residues. Here the CDR3 DNA reads TGTGCCACCAGCAGAGATCTACCAACCACGGGTTACTACGAGCAGTACTTC. This translates into CATSRDLPTTGYYEQYF. Variable domain in full (rest from reference TRBV15 and TRBJ2-7): DAMVIQNPRYQVTQFGKPVTLSCSQTLNHNVMYWYQQKSSQAPKLLFHYYDKDFNNEADTPDNFQSRRPNTSFCFLDIRSPGLGDTAMYLCATSRDLPTTGYYEQYFGPGTRLTVT.

The chain couples TRBV7-3 to TRBJ1-2; 8 bases are a match to TRBD1. The J segment lost 2 bases and the V segment lost 4 bases, leaving 9 bases of the junction unmatched. CDR1 is SGHTA and CDR2 is FQGTGA in the germline V gene. The CDR3 consists of 16 residues. The CDR3 spells CASSSSAGGGNYGYTF. In DNA form, the CDR3 reads TGTGCCAGCAGCTCTTCGGCAGGGGGCGGGAACTATGGCTACACCTTC.

The chain recombines TRBV6-5 with TRBJ2-5; D ambiguous. The J call is doubtful: the DNA matches TRBJ2-7 better. Germline CDR1 and CDR2: MNHEY and SVGAGI. There are 13 residues in the CDR3. CDR3 nucleotide sequence: TGTGCCAGCAGTGGCAGCCTCTCCTACGAGCAGTACTTC. Protein: CASSGSLSYEQYF.

This clone is judged medium-sized. This rearrangement joins TRBV5-1 to TRBJ2-1; D is tentatively TRBD1 or TRBD2 (6 bases each). The CDR3 covers 18 residues. Deletions cut 3 bases from V and 0 bases from J, with 19 bases between. The V gene's germline CDR1 is SGHRS and CDR2 YFSETQ. The CDR3 DNA follows: TGCGCCAGCAGCTCCGGACATGGGGGGCTTAGCTCCTACAATGAGCAGTTCTTC. It specifies CASSSGHGGLSSYNEQFF. The entire variable domain, with the rest obtained from reference TRBV5-1 and TRBJ2-1, is as follows: KAGVTQTPRYLIKTRGQQVTLSCSPISGHRSVSWYQQTPGQGLQFLFEYFSETQRNKGNFPGRFSGRQFSNSRSEMNVSTLELGDSALYLCASSSGHGGLSSYNEQFFGPGTRLTVL.

This clone was counted a few times. The J gene is TRBJ2-3, the V gene TRBV11-2, with D uncertain. V shed 2 bases and J shed 6 bases, with 6 bases lying between them. CDR3 size: 12 residues. Germline values: CDR1 SGHAT, CDR2 FQNNGV. The CDR3 nucleotides are TGTGCCAGCAGCTTACTCGAGGATACGCAGTATTTT. Residues: CASSLLEDTQYF.

The rearrangement links TRBV27 to TRBJ1-2; weak D call: TRBD1 (5 bases). This CDR3 has 13 residues. Germline values: CDR1 MNHEY, CDR2 SMNVEV (reference sequence). V dropped 0 bases and J dropped 12 bases, with 14 bases sitting between them. CDR3 amino acids: CASSLSYGGSHTF. The CDR3 region has the DNA TGTGCCAGCAGTTTATCGTATGGGGGGAGTCACACCTTC.

By its share, this clone is medium-sized. The J gene is TRBJ2-7, the V gene TRBV2, with 8 bases matching TRBD2. Germline CDR1 SNHLY, CDR2 FYNNEI. This CDR3 is built from 13 residues. With V trimmed by 10 bases and J by 0 bases, 5 bases remained unmatched. CDR3 amino acids: CATLLAASYEQYF. As DNA, the CDR3 is TGTGCCACCTTACTAGCGGCCTCCTACGAGCAGTACTTC.

The chain has TRBV6-6 and TRBJ2-3, with 8 bases matching TRBD2. The CDR3 runs 14 residues. From germline, CDR1 is MNHNY and CDR2 SVGAGI (reference sequence). Trimming took 4 bases from V and 6 from J; bases not matched to a gene: 6. As DNA, the CDR3 is TGTGCCAGCAGTTCGGGAGGGGCATGGGATACGCAGTATTTT. It codes for CASSSGGAWDTQYF.

The V gene is TRBV27, the J gene TRBJ2-7; D is uncertain. CDR3 size: 11 residues. V was clipped by 5 bases and J by 0 bases, with 2 bases between them. Per the germline V gene, CDR1 is MNHEY and CDR2 is SMNVEV (reference sequence). CDR3 sequence: CASSLSYEQYF. CDR3 sequence (DNA): TGTGCCAGCAGTCTCTCCTACGAGCAGTACTTC.

The V gene is TRBV11-1, the J gene TRBJ2-2; D remains ambiguous. Germline V lookup: CDR1 SGHAT, CDR2 FQDESV (reference sequence). V shed 7 bases and J shed 0 bases, with 9 bases lying between them. The CDR3 has 14 amino acids. CDR3 nucleotide sequence: TGTGCCAGCACCATGGACCCGAACACCGGGGAGCTGTTTTTT. This codes for CASTMDPNTGELFF.

By sample share, this clone is medium-sized. The DNA of the CDR3 is TGTGCCAGCAGTTTGTCGGGGAGCGGATACAATGAGCAGTTCTTC. Its protein product is CASSLSGSGYNEQFF. The V gene is TRBV27, the J gene TRBJ2-1, with D maybe TRBD2 (5 bases). V lost 3 bases and J 4 bases, leaving 13 bases between the germline ends. The CDR3 totals 15 residues. Germline lookup yields CDR1 MNHEY and CDR2 SMNVEV (reference sequence).

The sample holds a few counts of this clone. CDR3 region: CASLDRDSTYEQYF. The CDR3, as DNA: TGTGCCAGCTTGGACCGGGACAGCACCTACGAGCAGTACTTC. The V gene is TRBV2, the J gene TRBJ2-7, with 7 bases lining up with TRBD1. Germline-derived CDR1 and CDR2 are SNHLY and FYNNEI. The CDR3 is 14 amino acids. J was trimmed by 2 bases and V by 8 bases; bases with no gene match: 9. Full variable domain (outside the CDR3, taken from reference TRBV2 and TRBJ2-7): EPEVTQTPSHQVTQMGQEVILRCVPISNHLYFYWYRQILGQKVEFLVSFYNNEISEKSEIFDDQFSVERPDGSNFTLKIRSTKLEDSAMYFCASLDRDSTYEQYFGPGTRLTVT.

This clone is termed medium-sized. This chain joins TRBV29-1 and TRBJ2-7; D is possibly TRBD1 (6 bases). Germline V gene sequence: CDR1 SQVTM, CDR2 ANQGSEA. V shed 6 bases and J shed 3 bases, with 15 bases lying between them. The CDR3 runs 13 residues. The CDR3: CSVLTGQNYEQYF. In nucleotides, the CDR3 is TGCAGCGTCCTCACGGGACAAAACTACGAGCAGTACTTC.

This clone showed up just a few times. J is TRBJ2-7 and V is TRBV29-1; D may be TRBD2 (8 bases). The CDR3 is made up of 14 amino acids. The ends were cut back, 7 bases at V and 2 bases at J, with 18 bases in the middle. In germline, CDR1 is SQVTM, CDR2 ANQGSEA. Here the CDR3 reads CSAGGGDSPYEQYF. As DNA, the CDR3 is TGCAGCGCCGGGGGGGGGGACAGTCCCTACGAGCAGTACTTC.

This clone was counted between two and nine times. V is TRBV19 and J is TRBJ1-2; the match to TRBD1 covers 7 bases. V lost 5 bases to trimming and J lost 3 bases; unmatched junction nucleotides: 3. There are 13 residues in the CDR3. The germline CDR1 and CDR2 sequences are LNHDA and SQIVND (reference sequence). CDR3 in amino acids: CASSYRGDYGYTF. The CDR3 nucleotides are TGTGCCAGTAGTTACAGGGGTGACTATGGCTACACCTTC.

This chain joins TRBV27 and TRBJ2-1; TRBD1 or TRBD2 may be the D gene (5 bases each). This CDR3 is built from 13 residues. Germline V gives CDR1 MNHEY, CDR2 SMNVEV (reference sequence). Trimming shortened V by 3 bases and J by 8 bases, and 11 bases separated the two germline ends. The CDR3 spells CASSFRQGDEQFF. CDR3 in DNA: TGTGCCAGCAGTTTTAGGCAGGGAGATGAGCAGTTCTTC.

This chain uses TRBV6-5 with TRBJ1-5, with no clear D. Germline V lookup: CDR1 MNHEY, CDR2 SVGAGI. The CDR3 length is 14 residues. Trimming pared 1 base from V and 2 bases from J, leaving 6 bases between. For the CDR3, the DNA is TGTGCCAGCAGTTACTACAAAGGCAATCAGCCCCAGCATTTT. Translation: CASSYYKGNQPQHF.

The CDR3 DNA reads TGTGCCAGTGGGGACAGCATCTACGAGCAGTACTTC. It translates to CASGDSIYEQYF. The chain couples TRBV19 to TRBJ2-7; 7 positions match TRBD1. CDR1 and CDR2 (germline): LNHDA, SQIVND (reference sequence). This CDR3 contains 12 residues. After removal of 8 bases from V and 3 bases from J, the junction contained 4 bases not matched to a gene.

By share, this clone ranks as medium-sized. The V and J genes are TRBV5-1 and TRBJ2-7; D is perhaps TRBD2 (7 bases). The V gene lost 2 bases and the J gene lost 2 bases, with 11 bases spanning the gap. Germline lookup yields CDR1 SGHRS and CDR2 YFSETQ. The CDR3 is 14 amino acids. The CDR3 region has the DNA TGCGCCAGCAGCTTCCGGGGGGCCACCTACGAGCAGTACTTC. Amino acids: CASSFRGATYEQYF.

The rearrangement uses TRBV6-4 and TRBJ2-1, with a tentative D call TRBD2 (6 bases). The germline V gene has CDR1 MRHNA and CDR2 SNTAGT. V lost 4 bases to trimming and J lost 5 bases, with 9 bases between them. The length of the CDR3 is 13 residues. The CDR3 region has the DNA TGTGCCAGCAGTGTAGGCGGGAACAATGAGCAGTTCTTC. As protein: CASSVGGNNEQFF.

This clone showed up just a few times. The rearrangement joins TRBV19 to TRBJ2-1; no firm D call. The germline V gene has CDR1 LNHDA and CDR2 SQIVND (reference sequence). This CDR3 is built from 13 residues. V was cut by 3 bases and J by 4 bases, with 7 bases left in between. CDR3 residues: CASSIQGYNEQFF. The CDR3 nucleotides are TGTGCCAGTAGTATCCAAGGGTACAATGAGCAGTTCTTC. Filled out from reference TRBV19 and TRBJ2-1, the complete variable domain reads DGGITQSPKYLFRKEGQNVTLSCEQNLNHDAMYWYRQDPGQGLRLIYYSQIVNDFQKGDIAEGYSVSREKKESFPLTVTSAQKNPTAFYLCASSIQGYNEQFFGPGTRLTVL.

The V and J genes are TRBV30 and TRBJ2-7; D is unclear. CDR3 length: 14 residues. The V end lost 4 bases, the J end lost 4 bases, and 17 bases lay between the germline ends. The germline gives CDR1 GTSNPN, CDR2 SVGIG (reference sequence). CDR3 DNA: TGTGCCTGGAATGGACCTTCCGGAGATTACGAGCAGTACTTC. This translates into CAWNGPSGDYEQYF.

The gene calls are TRBV7-3 and TRBJ2-2; D not certain. Looked up from germline, CDR1 is SGHTA and CDR2 is FQGTGA. This CDR3 region has 13 residues. Trimming cost V 3 bases and J 6 bases, with 8 bases left between them. The CDR3 bases are TGTGCCAGCAGCTTCGACATCTCCGGGGAGCTGTTTTTT. It codes for CASSFDISGELFF.

This clone was seen only a few times. The chain is built from TRBV27 and TRBJ1-1; the D is unclear. Per the germline V gene, CDR1 is MNHEY and CDR2 is SMNVEV (reference sequence). The CDR3 is 17 amino acids. V lost 2 bases, J lost 4 bases, and 20 bases lay in between. The CDR3 DNA is TGTGCCAGCAGTTTACTCCCGGTCAACCAGTGGGGCACTGAAGCTTTCTTT. Translated, it gives CASSLLPVNQWGTEAFF.

This clone is judged medium-sized. This rearrangement joins TRBV16 to TRBJ2-7; D perhaps matches TRBD1 (5 bases). Trimming took off 1 base at V and 0 bases at J, with 13 bases between the two ends. The CDR3 loop spans 16 amino acids. Germline V gene lookup returns CDR1 KGHSY and CDR2 FQNENV. In DNA form, the CDR3 reads TGTGCCAGCAGCCAATACCAGGGCCTGAGCTCCTACGAGCAGTACTTC. This sequence encodes CASSQYQGLSSYEQYF.